The 31 T cell receptor beta chains in this list originate from one sample, sequenced in a study of regulatory T cells in long-lasting Graves disease. The time point: newly diagnosed GD, antithyroid drugs for less than 3 months. After RNA was extracted from PBMCs, the TCR library was made from it. Arm-PCR of CDR3 regions and iRepertoire HTBI primers were used to build TCR beta libraries. TCRdb used MiXCR to reprocess the multiplex PCR reads, holding one entry per CDR3 protein. The repertoire holds around 500,000 distinct CDR3 sequences, with 12% as singletons. These data were likewise used in another study, on T cells in Graves' hyperthyroidism and ophthalmopathy.

The source material was peripheral blood mononuclear cells (PBMCs), sampled at new diagnosis, from a patient treated with antithyroid drugs. These receptors came from a woman in her 30s with Graves disease.

This chain joins TRBV7-3 and TRBJ2-3; no clear D gene. V dropped 3 bases and J dropped 6 bases, with 7 bases sitting between them. From germline, CDR1 is SGHTA and CDR2 FQGTGA. The CDR3 contains 12 residues. CDR3 sequence (DNA): TGTGCCAGCAGCTTCGCTGGGGATACGCAGTATTTT. Its protein is CASSFAGDTQYF.

The J gene is TRBJ2-7, the V gene TRBV20-1; 11 nucleotides line up with TRBD2. This CDR3 region has 15 residues. V was pared by 6 bases and J by 2 bases, with 9 bases of the junction left unmatched. Germline values: CDR1 DFQATT, CDR2 SNEGSKA (reference sequence). The CDR3: CSAPTRLAGTYEQYF. CDR3 coding DNA: TGCAGTGCCCCGACTCGACTAGCGGGAACCTACGAGCAGTACTTC.

There are many counts of this clonotype. The rearrangement joins TRBV18 to TRBJ2-7, with 7 nucleotides matching TRBD1. CDR3 length: 14 residues. The germline CDR1 and CDR2 sequences are KGHSH and LQKENI. J was trimmed by 3 bases and V by 3 bases; bases with no gene match: 5. DNA for the CDR3: TGTGCCAGCTCACCCTCGGGACAGTTCTACGAGCAGTACTTC. Protein product: CASSPSGQFYEQYF.

This clonotype was counted ten times or more. A read error may be the cause here, since a much bigger clone is one base away. The rearrangement joins TRBV25-1 to TRBJ1-1; 9 bases fit TRBD1. This CDR3 spans 13 amino acids. V lost 5 bases, J lost 3 bases, and 1 base stayed unmatched. The germline V gene has CDR1 MGHDK and CDR2 SYGVNS. The CDR3 sequence is CASSNRGHTEAFF. DNA for the CDR3: TGTGCCAGCAGTAACAGGGGGCACACTGAAGCTTTCTTT.

The chain uses TRBV27 and TRBJ1-6; D remains unclear. The CDR3 totals 14 residues. From germline, CDR1 is MNHEY and CDR2 SMNVEV (reference sequence). V was clipped by 3 bases and J by 10 bases, with 13 bases between them. CDR3 nucleotide sequence: TGTGCCAGCAGTTTGAGTAGGGCCCAATCACCCCTCCACTTT. This sequence encodes CASSLSRAQSPLHF.

This clonotype was found many times. The chain has TRBV18 and TRBJ1-1; 9 nucleotides agree with TRBD1. The CDR3 has 17 residues. With 3 bases clipped from V and 0 bases from J, the junction kept 8 bases outside the gene matches. Germline-derived CDR1 and CDR2 are KGHSH and LQKENI. CDR3 sequence: CASSPWTGDGVNTEAFF. The CDR3 nucleotides are TGTGCCAGCTCACCCTGGACAGGGGACGGGGTGAACACTGAAGCTTTCTTT.

There are many counts of this clonotype. The V and J genes are TRBV5-1 and TRBJ2-1; perhaps TRBD2 as D (7 bases). The CDR3 sequence is 14 residues long. Trimming cost V 7 bases and J 9 bases, with 20 bases left between them. Per the germline V gene, CDR1 is SGHRS and CDR2 is YFSETQ. DNA for the CDR3: TGCGCCAGCCTTGGAGGAGGGGGGGCGATTGAGCAGTTCTTC. Its translation: CASLGGGGAIEQFF.

This clonotype was counted many times. This CDR3 is CASSPLFREAFF. CDR3 in DNA: TGTGCCAGCAGTCCGCTGTTCAGGGAGGCTTTCTTT. V gene TRBV28 combines with J gene TRBJ1-1, with a tentative D call TRBD1 (5 bases). CDR1 and CDR2 (germline): MDHEN, SYDVKM. There are 12 residues in the CDR3. The V end lost 5 bases, the J end lost 11 bases, and 15 bases lay between the germline ends.

This clonotype was detected ten times or more. The rearrangement links TRBV30 to TRBJ1-1; possibly TRBD1 for D (6 bases). V was clipped by 3 bases and J by 4 bases, with 12 bases between them. The CDR3 sequence is 13 residues long. Germline CDR1 is GTSNPN and CDR2 is SVGIG (reference sequence). DNA of the CDR3: TGTGCCTGGAGGAGGCAAGGGGGCACTGAAGCTTTCTTT. Its protein is CAWRRQGGTEAFF. Based on the CDR3 plus reference TRBV30 and TRBJ1-1, the full variable domain is SQTIHQWPATLVQPVGSPLSLECTVEGTSNPNLYWYRQAAGRGLQLLFYSVGIGQISSEVPQNLSASRPQDRQFILSSKKLLLSDSGFYLCAWRRQGGTEAFFGQGTRLTVV.

The V gene is TRBV20-1, the J gene TRBJ2-3; a possible D gene is TRBD2 (7 bases). The CDR3 has 15 residues. CDR1 and CDR2 from the germline V gene are DFQATT and SNEGSKA (reference sequence). Trimming removed 2 bases at V and 2 bases at J, with 14 bases between. The CDR3 DNA follows: TGCAGTGCTAGAAAAAGGGGGAGGGCCACAGATACGCAGTATTTT. Residues: CSARKRGRATDTQYF.

In its sample, this clonotype was seen many times. The chain couples TRBV7-6 to TRBJ2-3; D is possibly TRBD2 (5 bases). The V end was cut by 1 base, the J end by 4 bases, with 12 bases between. CDR1 and CDR2 (germline): SGHVS, FNYEAQ. The CDR3 sequence is 15 residues long. In DNA form, the CDR3 reads TGTGCCAGCAGCTTAGGAGGAGGACCCCCAGATACGCAGTATTTT. Encoded protein: CASSLGGGPPDTQYF.

This clonotype has a count of ten or more. The chain combines TRBV20-1 with TRBJ2-7; D may be TRBD2 (6 bases). Germline V gene sequence: CDR1 DFQATT, CDR2 SNEGSKA (reference sequence). CDR3 length equals 14 residues. V was shortened by 3 bases and J by 3 bases, with 15 bases between the two germline ends. This CDR3 is CSASWLANVYEQYF. CDR3 coding DNA: TGCAGTGCTAGCTGGCTAGCGAACGTCTACGAGCAGTACTTC.

This sequence joins TRBV7-8 and TRBJ2-7; D is unclear. This CDR3 comprises 16 residues. CDR1 and CDR2 from the germline V gene are SGHVS and FQNEAQ. V lost 5 bases and J lost 5, with 22 bases in between. Here the CDR3 DNA reads TGTGCCAGCAGCCCCCAGCAAGCCCAGGAAACCCACGAGCAGTACTTC. Protein product: CASSPQQAQETHEQYF.

The V gene is TRBV6-1, the J gene TRBJ1-6; tentative D call: TRBD1 (6 bases). Trimming shortened V by 6 bases and J by 5 bases, and 14 bases separated the two germline ends. The CDR3 is 15 residues long. Germline V gene lookup returns CDR1 MNHNS and CDR2 SASEGT. Here the CDR3 reads CASRGGTGNNSPLHF. The CDR3 region has the DNA TGTGCCAGCAGGGGGGGAACAGGGAATAATTCACCCCTCCACTTT.

A word on this clonotype: One end of the junction is discordant with germline, which a read error may explain. The rearrangement uses TRBV6-5 and TRBJ2-6, with a possible D match to TRBD1 (5 bases). The CDR3 consists of 20 residues. Germline V gene lookup returns CDR1 MNHEY and CDR2 SVGAGI. The CDR3 DNA reads TGTGCCAGCAGTTACTCGAAAAGGGGCAGGGTTAACTCTGGGGCCAGCGTCCTGACTTTC. This codes for CASSYSKRGRVNSGASVLTF.

This clonotype appeared a few times. The chain combines TRBV6-4 with TRBJ2-1, with 12 positions matching TRBD2. Germline V gene data show CDR1 as MRHNA and CDR2 as SNTAGT. The trim removed 0 bases at V and 12 bases at J, leaving 6 bases unmatched. This CDR3 is built from 15 residues. CDR3 sequence (DNA): TGTGCCAGCAGTGACTCGGCTAGCGGGAGGGCCAGGCAGTTCTTC. This codes for CASSDSASGRARQFF.

The chain combines TRBV9 with TRBJ2-1; 7 positions agree with TRBD1. After removal of 3 bases from V and 9 bases from J, the junction contained 9 bases not matched to a gene. This CDR3 has 14 amino acids. Germline-derived CDR1 and CDR2 are SGDLS and YYNGEE. CDR3 region: CASSAGTVISEQFF. The CDR3 nucleotides are TGTGCCAGCAGCGCCGGGACAGTTATAAGTGAGCAGTTCTTC.

This clonotype was counted many times. The V gene is TRBV20-1, the J gene TRBJ2-5; D perhaps matches TRBD2 (6 bases). From germline, CDR1 is DFQATT and CDR2 SNEGSKA (reference sequence). The V end lost 3 bases, the J end lost 3 bases, and 11 bases lay between the germline ends. CDR3 length equals 13 residues. CDR3 nucleotide sequence: TGCAGTGCTAGGGAGGGATCGGAAGAGACCCAGTACTTC. As protein: CSAREGSEETQYF.

This clonotype was counted at least ten times. The chain carries TRBV19 and TRBJ1-1; D ambiguous. The CDR3 spans 15 residues. Between the trimmed V and J ends, which lost 1 base and 1 base, there was a span of 10 bases. The germline V gene has CDR1 LNHDA and CDR2 SQIVND (reference sequence). DNA for the CDR3: TGTGCCAGTAGTATAGTTGACCCCTCGAACACTGAAGCTTTCTTT. This encodes CASSIVDPSNTEAFF.

There are many counts of this clonotype. V and J are TRBV12-3 or TRBV12-4 and TRBJ2-1; D is perhaps TRBD2 (6 bases). There are 13 residues in the CDR3. Trimming shortened V by 2 bases and J by 6 bases, and 8 bases separated the two germline ends. CDR3 sequence reads: CASSLTGVNEQFF. CDR3 bases: TGTGCCAGCAGTTTAACGGGAGTCAATGAGCAGTTCTTC.

This clonotype has a count of ten or more. The CDR3, as DNA: TGTGCCAGCAGCGTAGAACCGAACAATCAGCCCCAGCATTTT. Protein sequence: CASSVEPNNQPQHF. The chain couples TRBV9 to TRBJ1-5; D call uncertain. This CDR3 is built from 14 residues. Germline assignment: CDR1 SGDLS and CDR2 YYNGEE. V lost 0 bases to trimming and J lost 3 bases, with 7 bases between them.

A word on this clonotype: A read error may explain this, as a much larger clone is one base away. The rearrangement uses TRBV28 and TRBJ1-4; D remains unclear. V lost 4 bases and J lost 3, with 9 bases in between. The germline V gene encodes CDR1 MDHEN and CDR2 SYDVKM. The length of the CDR3 is 14 residues. The CDR3 DNA sequence: TGTGCCAGCAGTTGGCAGGCAGCTAATGAAAAACTGTTTTTT. This encodes CASSWQAANEKLFF.

This clonotype was observed many times. The CDR3 sequence is CSARDRLAGNHQETQYF. CDR3 sequence (DNA): TGCAGTGCTAGAGATCGACTAGCGGGAAATCACCAAGAGACCCAGTACTTC. The chain is built from TRBV20-1 and TRBJ2-5; 11 bases fit TRBD2. V lost 0 bases to trimming and J lost 0 bases; unmatched junction nucleotides: 6. There are 17 residues in the CDR3. Germline CDR1 DFQATT, CDR2 SNEGSKA (reference sequence).

This clonotype appeared many times. The chain joins TRBV6-1 to TRBJ1-1; a possible D gene is TRBD1 (5 bases). Germline V gives CDR1 MNHNS, CDR2 SASEGT. The V and J ends lost 1 base and 4 bases respectively, with 13 bases between them. The CDR3 covers 15 residues. The CDR3 sequence: CASSEGAGPGTEAFF. CDR3 in DNA: TGTGCCAGCAGTGAAGGGGCAGGGCCGGGCACTGAAGCTTTCTTT.

This clonotype was recorded many times. The V and J genes are TRBV28 and TRBJ2-5; the D is unclear. This CDR3 is 14 amino acids long. CDR1 is MDHEN and CDR2 is SYDVKM in the germline V gene. Between the trimmed V and J ends, which lost 6 bases and 1 base, there was a span of 12 bases. This chain's CDR3 is CASSLGYSQETQYF. CDR3 bases: TGTGCCAGCAGCCTGGGTTACAGCCAAGAGACCCAGTACTTC.

This clonotype has just a few counts. The genes are TRBV29-1 and TRBJ2-7; 8 bases are a match to TRBD1. Germline loops: CDR1 SQVTM, CDR2 ANQGSEA. The CDR3 length is 13 residues. V lost 7 bases and J lost 5; bases outside the gene matches: 10. The CDR3 region has the DNA TGCAGCGCCTGGGGACAGGATAGGAACGAGCAGTACTTC. Protein sequence: CSAWGQDRNEQYF.

This clonotype came up many times. The J gene is TRBJ2-1, the V gene TRBV18; 11 bases match TRBD2. The CDR3 has 15 residues. Germline trimming cut 8 bases from V and 4 bases from J; bases unmatched to any gene: 7. Germline loops: CDR1 KGHSH, CDR2 LQKENI. CDR3 region: CASSPGLAEYNEQFF. The CDR3 coding sequence is TGTGCCAGCAGCCCGGGACTAGCGGAATACAATGAGCAGTTCTTC.

This clonotype was recorded at least ten times. This chain uses TRBV5-1 with TRBJ2-1; D is possibly TRBD2 (5 bases). In germline, CDR1 is SGHRS, CDR2 YFSETQ. V was trimmed by 0 bases and J by 14 bases, leaving 18 bases between them. CDR3 length equals 14 residues. The DNA of the CDR3 is TGCGCCAGCAGCTTGGCACTAGGCCGACATGCAGAGTTCTTC. Translated, it gives CASSLALGRHAEFF.

This clonotype has at least ten counts. V and J are TRBV28 and TRBJ2-1; D perhaps matches TRBD2 (6 bases). Germline V gives CDR1 MDHEN, CDR2 SYDVKM. V shed 3 bases and J shed 1 base, with 10 bases lying between them. The length of the CDR3 is 15 residues. The CDR3 sequence: CASSFGGESYNEQFF. CDR3 coding DNA: TGTGCCAGCAGTTTCGGGGGAGAGTCCTACAATGAGCAGTTCTTC.

On this clonotype: Because it lacks the conserved phenylalanine or tryptophan at the end, this CDR3 is likely a read error. The rearrangement joins TRBV20-1 to TRBJ1-2, with TRBD1 as a possible D gene (5 bases). The CDR3 spans 13 residues. Germline loops: CDR1 DFQATT, CDR2 SNEGSKA (reference sequence). V was shortened by 5 bases and J by 8 bases, with 18 bases between the two germline ends. CDR3 nucleotide sequence: TGCAGTGCTGTGGGGGGAGGGGCCTGGGGCTACACCCTC. Translation gives CSAVGGGAWGYTL.

This clonotype was counted many times. V usage is TRBV30 and J usage is TRBJ1-5, with TRBD1 matching 8 bases. This CDR3 has 15 residues. Per the germline V gene, CDR1 is GTSNPN and CDR2 is SVGIG (reference sequence). V shed 5 bases and J 2 bases; nucleotides not matched to a gene: 8. In DNA form, the CDR3 reads TGTGCCTGGCGAGGACAGGGATTGGGCAATCAGCCCCAGCATTTT. Its translation is CAWRGQGLGNQPQHF.